A single sample is the source of the 25 T cell receptor beta chains below, sequenced in a study of T cells in Graves' hyperthyroidism and ophthalmopathy. The source material, RNA transcripts, was used to amplify TCR beta CDR3 regions. In the first-round RT-PCR of the TCR CDR3, the HTBI primer set was used. From the multiplex PCR reads, TCRdb called clonotypes with MiXCR, one entry per CDR3 protein. The sample lists a few hundred thousand distinct CDR3 sequences, approximately 14% seen once, with 13% to 15% in the top ten. Sample: blood. The receptors were sampled from a young woman with Graves' hyperthyroidism.

This clonotype has only one observation. This chain uses TRBV6-5 with TRBJ2-1; either TRBD1 or TRBD2 may fit D (5 bases each). The ends were cut back, 2 bases at V and 2 bases at J, with 13 bases in the middle. The CDR3 has 16 amino acids. Germline-derived CDR1 and CDR2 are MNHEY and SVGAGI. The CDR3 DNA is TGTGCCAGCAGTTACCCCGGGACCAGGCCCTACAATGAGCAGTTCTTC. Translated: CASSYPGTRPYNEQFF.

The chain has TRBV6-9 and TRBJ2-3; no reliable D call. This CDR3 has 13 amino acids. V was clipped by 3 bases and J by 2 bases, with 6 bases between them. Germline CDR1 MNHGY, CDR2 SVAAGI. CDR3: CASSYSNTDTQYF. CDR3 DNA sequence: TGTGCCAGCAGTTACTCTAACACAGATACGCAGTATTTT.

This clonotype was detected many times. This chain links TRBV5-1 with TRBJ1-1; 8 nucleotides line up with TRBD1. The V gene's germline CDR1 is SGHRS and CDR2 YFSETQ. V lost 1 base, J lost 0 bases, and 2 bases stayed unmatched. The CDR3 has 15 residues. The CDR3 bases are TGCGCCAGCAGCTTGACAGGGGGGATGAACACTGAAGCTTTCTTT. It yields the protein CASSLTGGMNTEAFF.

The rearrangement links TRBV5-4 to TRBJ2-1; TRBD2 might be the D (5 bases). This CDR3 contains 14 residues. The V gene lost 0 bases and the J gene lost 9 bases, with 13 bases spanning the gap. Germline V gives CDR1 SGHNT, CDR2 YYREEE (reference sequence). The CDR3 DNA sequence: TGTGCCAGCAGCTTGGATGGAGGTCTGGGTGAGCAGTTCTTC. Translation gives CASSLDGGLGEQFF.

In its sample, this clonotype was seen many times. V is TRBV7-2 and J is TRBJ2-2; 10 bases are shared with TRBD2. The CDR3 has 18 residues. Germline lookup yields CDR1 SGHTA and CDR2 FQGNSA. J was trimmed by 2 bases and V by 5 bases; bases with no gene match: 11. In DNA form, the CDR3 reads TGTGCCAGCAGCCATTACTCCAGACTAGCGGGCAACACCGGGGAGCTGTTTTTT. Translation: CASSHYSRLAGNTGELFF. The full variable domain, its missing parts supplied by reference TRBV7-2 and TRBJ2-2, is GAGVSQSPSNKVTEKGKDVELRCDPISGHTALYWYRQSLGQGLEFLIYFQGNSAPDKSGLPSDRFSAERTGGSVSTLTIQRTQQEDSAVYLCASSHYSRLAGNTGELFFGEGSRLTVL.

The chain joins TRBV4-3 to TRBJ2-2, with 8 bases lining up with TRBD2. Germline V CDR1 and CDR2: LGHNA, YSLEER. J lost 5 bases, V lost 4 bases, and 3 bases had no gene match. CDR3 length: 14 amino acids. The CDR3 here is CASSRTSRTGELFF. In DNA, the CDR3 is TGCGCCAGCAGCCGGACTAGCAGGACCGGGGAGCTGTTTTTT.

This clonotype occurred once. The genes are TRBV5-6 and TRBJ2-2; TRBD1 matches at 8 bases. The germline V gene has CDR1 SGHDT and CDR2 YYEEEE. V shed 4 bases and J 4 bases; nucleotides not matched to a gene: 3. The length of the CDR3 is 14 residues. CDR3 DNA sequence: TGTGCCAGCAGCGCGGGGACAGGCACCGGGGAGCTGTTTTTT. This gives the protein CASSAGTGTGELFF.

The rearrangement uses TRBV6-2 or TRBV6-3 and TRBJ2-7; D possibly matches TRBD1 or TRBD2 (5 bases each). CDR1 is MNHEY and CDR2 is SVGEGT in the germline V gene. The CDR3 length is 15 residues. Between the trimmed V and J ends, which lost 5 bases and 2 bases, there was a span of 16 bases. CDR3 amino acids: CASSIRDALAYEQYF. DNA of the CDR3: TGTGCCAGCAGTATACGGGACGCATTGGCCTACGAGCAGTACTTC.

Many counts were recorded for this clonotype. V usage is TRBV12-3 or TRBV12-4 and J usage is TRBJ1-5, with TRBD1 identical over 8 bases. Trimming at V came to 5 bases and at J to 8 bases, leaving 5 bases not matched to a gene. This CDR3 comprises 13 residues. This CDR3 is CASSRQGREPQHF. For the CDR3, the DNA is TGTGCCAGCAGTCGACAGGGGAGGGAGCCCCAGCATTTT.

This clonotype has just a few counts. V is TRBV10-3 and J is TRBJ2-3; D not resolved. Trimming shortened V by 7 bases and J by 1 base, and 9 bases separated the two germline ends. Germline assignment: CDR1 ENHRY and CDR2 SYGVKD. This CDR3 spans 13 amino acids. The CDR3 DNA sequence: TGTGCCATCAAGGTAGGACGCACAGATACGCAGTATTTT. Translation gives CAIKVGRTDTQYF.

This clonotype was picked up many times. CDR3 sequence (DNA): TGCAGTGGGGGACTAGCGGGCGGCGATACGCAGTATTTT. Residues: CSGGLAGGDTQYF. The chain combines TRBV29-1 with TRBJ2-3; 12 bases align to TRBD2. The germline gives CDR1 SQVTM, CDR2 ANQGSEA. The CDR3 has 13 residues.

This clonotype turned up a few times. This rearrangement joins TRBV20-1 to TRBJ1-5; 7 bases map to TRBD1. Per germline, CDR1 DFQATT and CDR2 SNEGSKA (reference sequence). The V segment lost 6 bases and the J segment 7 bases; nucleotides outside the gene matches: 12. There are 14 residues in the CDR3. The CDR3 DNA is TGCAGTGCCGGAGAATTACAGGGGCACCAGCCCCAGCATTTT. This sequence encodes CSAGELQGHQPQHF.

This clonotype was seen repeatedly, ten times or more. The rearrangement uses TRBV20-1 and TRBJ1-1, with D perhaps TRBD1 (6 bases). The germline CDR1 and CDR2 sequences are DFQATT and SNEGSKA (reference sequence). The CDR3 length is 15 residues. V was cut by 0 bases and J by 3 bases, with 14 bases left in between. CDR3 sequence: CSAREGGGPDTEAFF. The CDR3 DNA reads TGCAGTGCTAGAGAGGGCGGGGGGCCGGACACTGAAGCTTTCTTT.

This clonotype was counted many times. This chain joins TRBV7-9 and TRBJ2-4; 9 bases are a match to TRBD1. Trimming took 2 bases from V and 6 from J; bases not matched to a gene: 14. CDR3 length: 18 amino acids. Germline V gene lookup returns CDR1 SEHNR and CDR2 FQNEAQ (reference sequence). The CDR3 region is CASSLSGTGTFRVNIQYF. CDR3 coding DNA: TGTGCCAGCAGCTTATCCGGGACAGGGACTTTCCGCGTAAACATTCAGTACTTC.

This clonotype was counted at least ten times. This sequence joins TRBV7-6 and TRBJ1-1; no clear D gene. The V end lost 2 bases, the J end lost 0 bases, and 13 bases lay between the germline ends. Germline loops: CDR1 SGHVS, CDR2 FNYEAQ. The CDR3 is made up of 16 amino acids. CDR3: CASSLLGQNMNTEAFF. The DNA for the CDR3 is TGTGCCAGCAGCTTATTAGGGCAAAACATGAACACTGAAGCTTTCTTT.

This clonotype showed up many times. The chain uses TRBV2 and TRBJ1-2, with D possibly matching TRBD1 (5 bases). Germline V CDR1 and CDR2: SNHLY, FYNNEI. Trimming left V 5 bases short and J 0 bases short, with 13 bases between. CDR3 length: 15 residues. The CDR3 DNA reads TGTGCCAGCAGTACCGGGACTGGAGCTAACTATGGCTACACCTTC. The encoded protein is CASSTGTGANYGYTF.

In this sample, this clonotype turned up many times. J is TRBJ2-7 and V is TRBV29-1, with TRBD2 as a possible D gene (6 bases). The length of the CDR3 is 13 residues. The ends were cut back, 7 bases at V and 2 bases at J, with 15 bases in the middle. The V gene's germline CDR1 is SQVTM and CDR2 ANQGSEA. The CDR3: CSARGSGAYEQYF. In DNA form, the CDR3 reads TGCAGCGCTAGAGGTAGCGGTGCCTACGAGCAGTACTTC.

This clonotype was detected many times. The V gene is TRBV11-1, the J gene TRBJ1-1; D call uncertain. Trimming left V 2 bases short and J 0 bases short, with 4 bases between. Germline values: CDR1 SGHAT, CDR2 FQDESV (reference sequence). The CDR3 extends over 13 amino acids. CDR3 coding DNA: TGTGCCAGCAGCTTATACGTGAACACTGAAGCTTTCTTT. Translating gives CASSLYVNTEAFF.

The chain uses TRBV9 and TRBJ1-4; 8 bases match TRBD1. Germline trimming cut 2 bases from V and 3 bases from J; bases unmatched to any gene: 3. The CDR3 loop spans 15 amino acids. Per germline, CDR1 SGDLS and CDR2 YYNGEE. Written as DNA, the CDR3 is TGTGCCAGCAGCGTGCAGGGGGCCTCTAATGAAAAACTGTTTTTT. Translated: CASSVQGASNEKLFF.

This clonotype has a count of ten or more. This chain links TRBV13 with TRBJ1-1; TRBD1 might be the D (5 bases). The CDR3 length is 13 residues. Trimming stripped 6 bases from V and 1 base from J, with 9 bases between. Germline-derived CDR1 and CDR2 are PRHDT and FYEKMQ (reference sequence). The CDR3 region has the DNA TGTGCCAGCAGGGACAACGGGAACACTGAAGCTTTCTTT. Translating it yields CASRDNGNTEAFF. The complete variable domain, with remaining parts taken from reference TRBV13 and TRBJ1-1, reads AAGVIQSPRHLIKEKRETATLKCYPIPRHDTVYWYQQGPGQDPQFLISFYEKMQSDKGSIPDRFSAQQFSDYHSELNMSSLELGDSALYFCASRDNGNTEAFFGQGTRLTVV.

This clonotype was detected many times. V usage is TRBV7-3 and J usage is TRBJ2-1; 8 bases are shared with TRBD1. CDR1 is SGHTA, CDR2 FQGTGA, per germline. The ends lost 1 base at V and 10 bases at J; junction bases unmatched: 3. This CDR3 contains 13 residues. DNA for the CDR3: TGTGCCAGCAGCTTAATTAGGGACAGGGAGCAGTTCTTC. Its protein is CASSLIRDREQFF.

This chain joins TRBV6-1 and TRBJ2-2, with TRBD1 matching over 11 bases. V trimming: 5 bases; J trimming: 5 bases; junction bases outside the gene matches: 13. In germline, CDR1 is MNHNS, CDR2 SASEGT. This CDR3 region has 18 residues. The CDR3 sequence: CASSTKTRDRGITGELFF. The CDR3 coding sequence is TGTGCCAGCAGTACAAAAACTCGGGACAGGGGGATTACCGGGGAGCTGTTTTTT.

The chain uses TRBV9 and TRBJ2-1, with D hard to call. Trimming took off 0 bases at V and 0 bases at J, with 10 bases between the two ends. The CDR3 spans 16 residues. The germline CDR1 and CDR2 sequences are SGDLS and YYNGEE. Written as DNA, the CDR3 is TGTGCCAGCAGCGTAGGGCCCATGAGCTCCTACAATGAGCAGTTCTTC. Translated: CASSVGPMSSYNEQFF.

The chain links TRBV11-2 to TRBJ2-1; TRBD1 agrees at 10 bases. The germline gives CDR1 SGHAT, CDR2 FQNNGV. There are 13 residues in the CDR3. The J segment lost 8 bases and the V segment lost 5 bases, leaving 3 bases of the junction unmatched. The CDR3 DNA follows: TGTGCCAGCAGCGGGGACAGGGGACATGAGCAGTTCTTC. It yields the protein CASSGDRGHEQFF.

This clonotype was counted ten times or more. V and J are TRBV28 and TRBJ2-5; TRBD2 aligns across 11 bases. Germline V gene data show CDR1 as MDHEN and CDR2 as SYDVKM. The CDR3 sequence is 17 residues long. Unmatched junction bases numbered 7, after V lost 2 bases and J lost 2 bases. This chain's CDR3 is CASSLQLAGDLQETQYF. CDR3 nucleotide sequence: TGTGCCAGCAGTTTACAACTAGCGGGAGACCTACAAGAGACCCAGTACTTC. Full variable domain (missing parts from reference TRBV28 and TRBJ2-5): DVKVTQSSRYLVKRTGEKVFLECVQDMDHENMFWYRQDPGLGLRLIYFSYDVKMKEKGDIPEGYSVSREKKERFSLILESASTNQTSMYLCASSLQLAGDLQETQYFGPGTRLLVL.